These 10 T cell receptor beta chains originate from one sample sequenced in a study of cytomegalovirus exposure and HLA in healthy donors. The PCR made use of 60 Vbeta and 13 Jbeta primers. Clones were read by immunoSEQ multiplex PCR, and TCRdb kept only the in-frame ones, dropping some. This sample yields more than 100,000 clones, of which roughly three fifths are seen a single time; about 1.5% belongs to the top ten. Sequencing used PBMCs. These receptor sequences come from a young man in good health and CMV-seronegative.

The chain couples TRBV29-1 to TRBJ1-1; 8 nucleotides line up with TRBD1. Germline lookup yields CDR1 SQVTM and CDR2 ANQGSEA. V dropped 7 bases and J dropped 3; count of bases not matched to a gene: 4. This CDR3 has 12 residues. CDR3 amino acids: CSADRGDTEAFF. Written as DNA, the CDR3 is TGCAGCGCTGACAGGGGAGACACTGAAGCTTTCTTT.

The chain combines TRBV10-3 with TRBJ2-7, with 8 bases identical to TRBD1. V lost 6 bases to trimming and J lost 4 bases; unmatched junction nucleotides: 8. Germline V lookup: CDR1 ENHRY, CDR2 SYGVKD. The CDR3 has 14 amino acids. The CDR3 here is CAISHRGNTYEQYF. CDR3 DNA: TGTGCCATCAGCCACAGGGGGAACACGTACGAGCAGTACTTC.

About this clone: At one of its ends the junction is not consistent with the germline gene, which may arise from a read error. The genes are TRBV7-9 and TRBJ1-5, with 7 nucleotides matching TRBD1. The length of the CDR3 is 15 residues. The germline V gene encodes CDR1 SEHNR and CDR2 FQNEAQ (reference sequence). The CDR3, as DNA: TGTTCCAGCAGCTTAGAGGGACAGCTCAATCAGCCCCAGCATTTT. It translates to CSSSLEGQLNQPQHF.

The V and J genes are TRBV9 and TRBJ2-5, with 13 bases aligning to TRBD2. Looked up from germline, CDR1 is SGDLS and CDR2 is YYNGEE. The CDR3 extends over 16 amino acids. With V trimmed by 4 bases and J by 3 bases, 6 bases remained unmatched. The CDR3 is CASSSGLAGPKETQYF. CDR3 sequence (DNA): TGTGCCAGCAGCTCGGGACTAGCGGGGCCGAAAGAGACCCAGTACTTC. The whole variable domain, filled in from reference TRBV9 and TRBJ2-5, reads DSGVTQTPKHLITATGQRVTLRCSPRSGDLSVYWYQQSLDQGLQFLIQYYNGEERAKGNILERFSAQQFPDLHSELNLSSLELGDSALYFCASSSGLAGPKETQYFGPGTRLLVL.

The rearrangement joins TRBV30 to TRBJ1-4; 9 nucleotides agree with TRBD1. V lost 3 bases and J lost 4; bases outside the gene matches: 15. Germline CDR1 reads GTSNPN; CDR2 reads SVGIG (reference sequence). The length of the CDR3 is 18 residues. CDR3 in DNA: TGTGCCTGGAGACCTACAGTACAGGGGGCGCCGGGTAATGAAAAACTGTTTTTT. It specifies CAWRPTVQGAPGNEKLFF.

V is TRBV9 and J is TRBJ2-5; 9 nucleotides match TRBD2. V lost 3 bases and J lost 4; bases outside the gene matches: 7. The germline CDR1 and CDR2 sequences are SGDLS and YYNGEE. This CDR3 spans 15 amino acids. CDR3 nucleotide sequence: TGTGCCAGCAGCGCGGCGGCGGGGGGGCCAGAGACCCAGTACTTC. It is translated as CASSAAAGGPETQYF.

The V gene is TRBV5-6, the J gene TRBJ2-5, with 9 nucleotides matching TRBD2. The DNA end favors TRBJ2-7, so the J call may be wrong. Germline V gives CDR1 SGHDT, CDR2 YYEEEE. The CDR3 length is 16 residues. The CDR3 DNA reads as TGTGCCAGCAGCTTGGCCGGACTAGCGAAATCCTACGAGCAGTACTTC. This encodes CASSLAGLAKSYEQYF.

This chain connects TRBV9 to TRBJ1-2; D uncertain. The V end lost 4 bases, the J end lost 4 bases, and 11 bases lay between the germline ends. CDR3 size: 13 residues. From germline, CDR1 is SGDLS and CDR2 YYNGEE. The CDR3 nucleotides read TGTGCCAGCAGCCCGATACGGTCCTATGGCTACACCTTC. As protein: CASSPIRSYGYTF.

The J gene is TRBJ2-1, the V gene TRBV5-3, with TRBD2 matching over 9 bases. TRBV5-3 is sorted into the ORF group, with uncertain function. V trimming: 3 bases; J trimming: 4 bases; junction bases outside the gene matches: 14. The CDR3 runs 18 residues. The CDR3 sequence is CARSCDGASGEAYNEQFF. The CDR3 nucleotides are TGTGCCAGAAGCTGCGATGGGGCTAGCGGGGAAGCTTACAATGAGCAGTTCTTC.

The CDR3 sequence is CASSYFRTSRWAQYF. The DNA for the CDR3 is TGTGCCAGCAGTTACTTCAGGACTAGCCGCTGGGCCCAGTACTTC. V gene TRBV6-5 combines with J gene TRBJ2-5; 8 positions match TRBD2. The V gene end was trimmed by 1 base and the J gene end by 9 bases; junction bases not matched to a gene: 10. Germline CDR1 reads MNHEY; CDR2 reads SVGAGI. The CDR3 contains 15 residues.